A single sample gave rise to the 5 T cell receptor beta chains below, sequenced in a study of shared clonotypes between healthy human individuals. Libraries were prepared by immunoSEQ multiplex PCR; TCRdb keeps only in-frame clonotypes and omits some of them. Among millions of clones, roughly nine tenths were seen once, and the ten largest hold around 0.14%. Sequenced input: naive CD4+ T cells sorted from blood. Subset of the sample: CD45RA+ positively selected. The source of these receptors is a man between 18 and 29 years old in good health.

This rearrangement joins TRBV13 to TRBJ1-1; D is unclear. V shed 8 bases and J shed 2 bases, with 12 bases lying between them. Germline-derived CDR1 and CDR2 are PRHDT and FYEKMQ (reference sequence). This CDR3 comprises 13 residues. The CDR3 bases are TGTGCCAGCCACCAAACGACTAACACTGAAGCTTTCTTT. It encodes CASHQTTNTEAFF.

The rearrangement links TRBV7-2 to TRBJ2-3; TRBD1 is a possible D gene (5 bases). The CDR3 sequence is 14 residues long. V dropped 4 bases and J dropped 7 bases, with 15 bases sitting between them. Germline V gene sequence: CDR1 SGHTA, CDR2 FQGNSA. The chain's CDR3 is CASSSYWGVYTQYF. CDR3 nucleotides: TGTGCCAGCAGCTCCTATTGGGGCGTTTATACGCAGTATTTT.

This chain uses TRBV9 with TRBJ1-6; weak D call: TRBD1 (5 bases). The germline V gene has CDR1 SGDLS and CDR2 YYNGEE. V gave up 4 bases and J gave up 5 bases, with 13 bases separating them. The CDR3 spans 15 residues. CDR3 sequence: CASSKKGRDNSPLHF. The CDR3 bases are TGTGCCAGCAGCAAAAAGGGGAGGGATAATTCACCCCTCCACTTT.

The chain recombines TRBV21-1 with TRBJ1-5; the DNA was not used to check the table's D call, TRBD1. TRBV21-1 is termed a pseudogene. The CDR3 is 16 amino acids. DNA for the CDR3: TGTGCCAGCAGCAAGAAGGGGTTCAATAGCAATCAGCCCCAGCATTTT. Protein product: CASSKKGFNSNQPQHF.

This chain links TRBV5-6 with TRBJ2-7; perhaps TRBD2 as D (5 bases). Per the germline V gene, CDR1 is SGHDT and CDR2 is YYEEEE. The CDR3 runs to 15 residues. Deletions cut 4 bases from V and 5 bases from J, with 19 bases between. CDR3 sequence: CASSTRGLSDDEQYF. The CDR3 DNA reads TGTGCCAGCAGCACAAGAGGGCTCTCAGACGACGAGCAGTACTTC.